This passage covers 32 T cell receptor beta chains from one sample sequenced in a study of radiotherapy plus CTLA-4 blockade in lung cancer. The data were produced by immunoSEQ multiplex PCR, yet TCRdb's version contains in-frame clones alone and is incomplete. The table has fewer than 150,000 clones, nearly 80% seen once; the top ten hold 5% to 5.5%. The sample in question was peripheral blood, obtained from a patient treated with radiotherapy plus ipilimumab. These receptors were taken from a human donor with non-small cell lung cancer who had a partial response to radiotherapy plus ipilimumab.

The V gene is TRBV30, the J gene TRBJ1-5; 7 bases line up with TRBD1. Germline values: CDR1 GTSNPN, CDR2 SVGIG (reference sequence). The CDR3 has 14 amino acids. After removal of 5 bases from V and 6 bases from J, the junction contained 10 bases not matched to a gene. The CDR3 sequence: CAWDEGGVGQPQHF. For the CDR3, the DNA is TGTGCCTGGGACGAAGGGGGCGTGGGTCAGCCCCAGCATTTT.

The CDR3 nucleotides are TGTGCCAGCAGCCCCTACCCCTCGGCTTTCTTT. This sequence encodes CASSPYPSAFF. The chain employs TRBV5-8 and TRBJ1-1; D is uncertain. This CDR3 is 11 amino acids long. The V gene's germline CDR1 is SGHTS and CDR2 YDEGEE. V gave up 4 bases and J gave up 11 bases, with 12 bases separating them. The full variable domain, in which reference TRBV5-8 and TRBJ1-1 provide the parts outside the CDR3, is EAGVTQSPTHLIKTRGQQATLRCSPISGHTSVYWYQQALGLGLQFLLWYDEGEERNRGNFPPRFSGRQFPNYSSELNVNALELEDSALYLCASSPYPSAFFGQGTRLTVV.

CDR3 in DNA: TGTGCCAGCAGTCCCATCGGACAGGGTAGGAATGGCTACACCTTC. This gives the protein CASSPIGQGRNGYTF. The chain employs TRBV28 and TRBJ1-2, with 8 bases lining up with TRBD1. This CDR3 has 15 amino acids. The germline V gene has CDR1 MDHEN and CDR2 SYDVKM. J lost 6 bases, V lost 5 bases, and 11 bases had no gene match.

This chain uses TRBV6-1 with TRBJ1-4; D might be TRBD1 (6 bases). This CDR3 contains 13 residues. V lost 6 bases to trimming and J lost 5 bases, with 10 bases between them. Germline assignment: CDR1 MNHNS and CDR2 SASEGT. The chain's CDR3 is CASRRGQNEKLFF. Here the CDR3 DNA reads TGTGCCAGCAGACGCGGACAGAATGAAAAACTGTTTTTT.

This chain joins TRBV5-4 and TRBJ2-2, with TRBD2 matching over 10 bases. CDR1 and CDR2 from the germline V gene are SGHNT and YYREEE (reference sequence). The junction had 1 base not matched to a gene; V was cut back by 3 bases and J by 2 bases. This CDR3 is 15 amino acids long. The CDR3 sequence: CASSWTSGNTGELFF. CDR3 DNA: TGTGCCAGCAGCTGGACTAGCGGTAACACCGGGGAGCTGTTTTTT. Combining the CDR3 with reference TRBV5-4 and TRBJ2-2 gives the whole variable domain ETGVTQSPTHLIKTRGQQVTLRCSSQSGHNTVSWYQQALGQGPQFIFQYYREEENGRGNFPPRFSGLQFPNYSSELNVNALELDDSALYLCASSWTSGNTGELFFGEGSRLTVL.

This clone was counted a few times. V gene TRBV15 combines with J gene TRBJ1-1, with 8 bases identical to TRBD1. CDR3 length: 15 amino acids. Germline assignment: CDR1 LNHNV and CDR2 YYDKDF (reference sequence). V was clipped by 3 bases and J by 2 bases; unmatched bases: 5. As DNA, the CDR3 is TGTGCCACCAGCAGGGAGGGACAGGTAAACACTGAAGCTTTCTTT. As protein: CATSREGQVNTEAFF.

This clone was detected once. One junction end disagrees with the germline gene, perhaps due to a read error. The chain links TRBV7-2 to TRBJ1-5, with 8 nucleotides matching TRBD1. This CDR3 comprises 15 residues. The germline V gene encodes CDR1 SGHTA and CDR2 FQGNSA. The CDR3 region is CAGSPRTGTNQPQHF. The DNA of the CDR3 is TGTGCCGGCAGCCCACGGACAGGGACGAATCAGCCCCAGCATTTT.

The CDR3 region has the DNA TGTGCCAGCAGTACCGGGACTAGACAATTCTTC. Amino acids: CASSTGTRQFF. The chain joins TRBV6-4 to TRBJ2-1, with 8 nucleotides matching TRBD2. The V gene's germline CDR1 is MRHNA and CDR2 SNTAGT. The junction had 7 bases not matched to a gene; V was cut back by 5 bases and J by 16 bases. The CDR3 loop spans 11 amino acids.

The rearrangement joins TRBV19 to TRBJ1-5; 9 positions agree with TRBD1. Germline V CDR1 and CDR2: LNHDA, SQIVND (reference sequence). This CDR3 region has 13 residues. V lost 7 bases and J lost 4; bases outside the gene matches: 2. The CDR3 DNA reads as TGTGCCAGTACCGGACAGGGGAATCAGCCCCAGCATTTT. It translates to CASTGQGNQPQHF.

This chain joins TRBV7-2 and TRBJ2-3; D unresolved. CDR3 length equals 16 residues. Germline assignment: CDR1 SGHTA and CDR2 FQGNSA. With 0 bases removed from V and 0 bases from J, the gap between germline ends came to 10 bases. Here the CDR3 reads CASSLAWARSTDTQYF. In DNA, the CDR3 is TGTGCCAGCAGCTTAGCTTGGGCCAGAAGCACAGATACGCAGTATTTT.

The gene calls are TRBV25-1 and TRBJ2-5; TRBD1 matches at 12 bases. Germline trimming cut 4 bases from V and 4 bases from J; bases unmatched to any gene: 4. The CDR3 is 15 residues long. Germline CDR1 MGHDK, CDR2 SYGVNS. The CDR3: CASSAGQGARETQYF. Here the CDR3 DNA reads TGTGCCAGCAGTGCGGGACAGGGGGCTCGAGAGACCCAGTACTTC.

The rearrangement uses TRBV6-1 and TRBJ1-1, with 9 bases matching TRBD1. This CDR3 spans 18 amino acids. Per germline, CDR1 MNHNS and CDR2 SASEGT. With V trimmed by 3 bases and J by 0 bases, 11 bases remained unmatched. CDR3 in DNA: TGTGCCAGCAGTGAGTCAGTTTTACAGGGGGCCATGAACACTGAAGCTTTCTTT. Translating it yields CASSESVLQGAMNTEAFF.

V usage is TRBV30 and J usage is TRBJ2-7; 7 positions match TRBD1. Germline V CDR1 and CDR2: GTSNPN, SVGIG (reference sequence). This CDR3 is built from 13 residues. The J segment lost 2 bases and the V segment lost 1 base, leaving 2 bases of the junction unmatched. Written as DNA, the CDR3 is TGTGCCTGGAGTGGGACAGGCCCCTACGAGCAGTACTTC. This encodes CAWSGTGPYEQYF. Looking up the rest from reference TRBV30 and TRBJ2-7 gives the full variable domain: SQTIHQWPATLVQPVGSPLSLECTVEGTSNPNLYWYRQAAGRGLQLLFYSVGIGQISSEVPQNLSASRPQDRQFILSSKKLLLSDSGFYLCAWSGTGPYEQYFGPGTRLTVT.

The rearrangement links TRBV2 to TRBJ1-2; D might be TRBD1 (6 bases). V gave up 8 bases and J gave up 8 bases, with 15 bases separating them. Looked up from germline, CDR1 is SNHLY and CDR2 is FYNNEI. This CDR3 comprises 12 residues. The CDR3 loop reads CASRGGSPGYTF. DNA for the CDR3: TGTGCCAGCCGAGGGGGATCGCCGGGCTACACCTTC.

The V gene is TRBV5-1, the J gene TRBJ2-3; tentatively, D is TRBD1 (6 bases). V was cut by 1 base and J by 1 base, with 10 bases left in between. The CDR3 contains 15 residues. From germline, CDR1 is SGHRS and CDR2 YFSETQ. Here the CDR3 reads CASSLTGLGTDTQYF. The CDR3 nucleotides read TGCGCCAGCAGCTTGACAGGGCTAGGCACAGATACGCAGTATTTT.

The chain joins TRBV19 to TRBJ1-2; a possible D gene is TRBD1 (5 bases). Germline loops: CDR1 LNHDA, CDR2 SQIVND (reference sequence). The ends were cut back, 4 bases at V and 3 bases at J, with 21 bases in the middle. The CDR3 totals 17 residues. The CDR3 sequence is CASSRWGSGTPDYGYTF. The CDR3 region has the DNA TGTGCCAGTAGTAGGTGGGGCAGCGGGACGCCTGACTATGGCTACACCTTC.

The chain employs TRBV20-1 and TRBJ1-2, with 7 bases identical to TRBD1. This CDR3 region has 11 residues. CDR1 DFQATT and CDR2 SNEGSKA come from the germline V gene (reference sequence). The V and J ends lost 0 bases and 14 bases, in that order; junction bases with no gene match: 6. The CDR3 loop reads CSARDRGQLTF. CDR3 bases: TGCAGTGCTAGAGATAGGGGGCAGTTGACCTTC.

J is TRBJ2-1 and V is TRBV6-6, with 12 bases fitting TRBD1. Looked up from germline, CDR1 is MNHNY and CDR2 is SVGAGI (reference sequence). The V gene end was trimmed by 4 bases and the J gene end by 7 bases; junction bases not matched to a gene: 5. The CDR3 covers 15 residues. The chain's CDR3 is CASSSPGQGANEQFF. The CDR3 DNA reads TGTGCCAGCAGTTCACCGGGACAGGGGGCTAATGAGCAGTTCTTC.

To note about this clone: One junction end disagrees with the germline gene, perhaps due to a read error. The gene calls are TRBV7-7 and TRBJ2-1; TRBD1 aligns across 9 bases. The CDR3 has 18 residues. The V gene's germline CDR1 is SSHAT and CDR2 FNYEAQ (reference sequence). The CDR3 nucleotides read TGTGCTAGCAGCTTAGATGGGACAGGGAGGTGGGGGTACCATGAGCAGTTCTTC. Amino acids: CASSLDGTGRWGYHEQFF.

The chain links TRBV7-9 to TRBJ2-5, with a weak D call TRBD1 (6 bases). Trimming removed 4 bases at V and 0 bases at J, with 12 bases between. This CDR3 region has 15 residues. Germline loops: CDR1 SEHNR, CDR2 FQNEAQ (reference sequence). CDR3 nucleotide sequence: TGTGCCAGCAGCTCCTCCGACAGGTACCAAGAGACCCAGTACTTC. Protein product: CASSSSDRYQETQYF.

The V and J genes are TRBV7-2 and TRBJ1-2, with TRBD1 matching 8 bases. The V gene's germline CDR1 is SGHTA and CDR2 FQGNSA. Trimming cost V 3 bases and J 8 bases; bases outside gene matches: 23. This CDR3 is 19 amino acids long. The CDR3 region has the DNA TGTGCCAGCAGCTTGGGGAGGATGGGACAGGCACCACCTGGGGAGGGCTACACCTTC. Translation: CASSLGRMGQAPPGEGYTF.

The chain combines TRBV27 with TRBJ2-1; TRBD2 aligns across 11 bases. Trimming removed 0 bases from V and 7 bases from J; junction bases left unmatched: 2. The CDR3 sequence is 15 residues long. Germline CDR1 MNHEY, CDR2 SMNVEV (reference sequence). This CDR3 is CASSLSASGRNEQFF. The CDR3 bases are TGTGCCAGCAGTTTATCGGCTAGCGGGAGGAATGAGCAGTTCTTC.

The chain joins TRBV11-2 to TRBJ2-7, with TRBD1 identical over 8 bases. The germline V gene encodes CDR1 SGHAT and CDR2 FQNNGV. This CDR3 has 15 amino acids. The junction had 6 bases not matched to a gene; V was cut back by 5 bases and J by 0 bases. The CDR3 DNA reads as TGTGCCAGCAGCCGGGACAGGCCTAGCTCCTACGAGCAGTACGTC. It is translated as CASSRDRPSSYEQYV.

The chain joins TRBV7-9 to TRBJ2-7, with D possibly matching TRBD1 (5 bases). The CDR3 has 15 amino acids. V lost 4 bases to trimming and J lost 2 bases, with 15 bases between them. Germline V CDR1 and CDR2: SEHNR, FQNEAQ (reference sequence). CDR3 residues: CASSSWPKGTYEQYF. In DNA, the CDR3 is TGTGCCAGCAGCTCATGGCCCAAGGGGACCTACGAGCAGTACTTC.

This chain uses TRBV7-9 with TRBJ2-7, with 7 bases fitting TRBD2. The CDR3 runs 14 residues. V shed 6 bases, J shed 4 bases, and the junction held 9 bases outside the gene matches. Germline V CDR1 and CDR2: SEHNR, FQNEAQ (reference sequence). Written as DNA, the CDR3 is TGTGCCAGCAGTGAAGGACTAGAGGGGTACGAGCAGTACTTC. This translates into CASSEGLEGYEQYF.

The CDR3 DNA reads as TGTGCCAGCAGCCCACTAGCGGGAGGGAGCAATGAGCAGTTCTTC. It encodes CASSPLAGGSNEQFF. The gene calls are TRBV7-8 and TRBJ2-1; 13 bases match TRBD2. Unmatched junction bases numbered 4, after V lost 5 bases and J lost 6 bases. Per the germline V gene, CDR1 is SGHVS and CDR2 is FQNEAQ. CDR3 length equals 15 residues. The full variable domain, completed using reference TRBV7-8 and TRBJ2-1, is GAGVSQSPRYKVAKRGQDVALRCDPISGHVSLFWYQQALGQGPEFLTYFQNEAQLDKSGLPSDRFFAERPEGSVSTLKIQRTQQEDSAVYLCASSPLAGGSNEQFFGPGTRLTVL.

The rearrangement links TRBV28 to TRBJ1-1, with D perhaps TRBD1 (5 bases). The V end lost 6 bases, the J end lost 8 bases, and 19 bases lay between the germline ends. The CDR3 has 14 amino acids. Germline values: CDR1 MDHEN, CDR2 SYDVKM. CDR3 protein: CASRGSGGTLEAFF. Here the CDR3 DNA reads TGTGCCAGCAGGGGTTCCGGGGGAACTTTAGAAGCTTTCTTT.

This clone was found a few times. The chain uses TRBV6-5 and TRBJ1-2; 7 bases agree with TRBD1. V lost 5 bases to trimming and J lost 4 bases; unmatched junction nucleotides: 7. Germline V lookup: CDR1 MNHEY, CDR2 SVGAGI. This CDR3 region has 14 residues. In nucleotides, the CDR3 is TGTGCCAGCAGTGATAACAGGGGCGCCTATGGCTACACCTTC. It encodes CASSDNRGAYGYTF.

This clone has a handful of counts. The chain recombines TRBV29-1 with TRBJ1-1, with a weak D call TRBD1 (5 bases). Germline CDR1 and CDR2: SQVTM and ANQGSEA. V lost 1 base to trimming and J lost 4 bases, with 10 bases between them. This CDR3 spans 13 amino acids. CDR3 sequence reads: CSVEVGGLTEAFF. The DNA for the CDR3 is TGCAGCGTTGAAGTCGGGGGTCTCACTGAAGCTTTCTTT. The full variable domain, rest sourced from reference TRBV29-1 and TRBJ1-1, is SAVISQKPSRDICQRGTSLTIQCQVDSQVTMMFWYRQQPGQSLTLIATANQGSEATYESGFVIDKFPISRPNLTFSTLTVSNMSPEDSSIYLCSVEVGGLTEAFFGQGTRLTVV.

V and J are TRBV7-9 and TRBJ1-3; D possibly corresponds to TRBD1 (6 bases). The CDR3 consists of 14 residues. Trimming removed 10 bases from V and 0 bases from J, with 13 bases in between. From germline, CDR1 is SEHNR and CDR2 FQNEAQ (reference sequence). This CDR3 reads CATPGAPSGNTIYF. In DNA, the CDR3 is TGTGCCACCCCAGGGGCTCCCTCTGGAAACACCATATATTTT.

A note on this clone: This sample includes further DNA sequences coding for the same CDR3. The genes are TRBV10-3 and TRBJ1-5; 10 nucleotides align to TRBD1. Germline CDR1 is ENHRY and CDR2 is SYGVKD. The J segment lost 5 bases and the V segment lost 6 bases, leaving 1 base of the junction unmatched. CDR3 length equals 13 residues. In nucleotides, the CDR3 is TGTGCCATCAGCGGGACAGGGGATCAGCCCCAGCATTTT. Protein product: CAISGTGDQPQHF.

The rearrangement joins TRBV19 to TRBJ1-5; weak D call: TRBD1 (5 bases). Germline values: CDR1 LNHDA, CDR2 SQIVND (reference sequence). V shed 6 bases and J shed 4 bases, with 16 bases lying between them. This CDR3 is 15 amino acids long. The DNA of the CDR3 is TGTGCCAGTAGCACCCAGGGCTTGGGGAATCAGCCCCAGCATTTT. Protein product: CASSTQGLGNQPQHF.